The source of this TCR beta chain is a study of response to subunit inactivated influenza vaccine (dated by TCRdb to the late 2010s). In the study overall: The study used deep quantitative T cell receptor repertoire profiling to track responses to a trivalent subunit inactivated influenza vaccine. On the study overall, not on this receptor specifically: It was suggested by the authors that each seasonal influenza vaccination may recruit only a limited number of new T cells.

A note on this clonotype: Its recognized antigen is unknown. No per-base quality is available; no much larger clone lies one base away.

According to the germline V gene, CDR1 reads SNHLY and CDR2 reads FYNNEI. Spanning cysteine to phenylalanine, the CDR3 consists of 14 amino acids. Only CDR3 DNA remains: 42 bases, in frame from the first base. Trimmed from V: 7 bases; trimmed from J: 4 bases; junction bases lacking a gene match: 9. Preparation of the library involved RT-PCR. TCRdb shows the sequencer as Illumina HiSeq 2500. The public reads were reprocessed in TCRdb via fastp at Q25 and MiXCR, keeping in-frame beta chains. Under each unique CDR3 protein, matching rows form one entry showing the most common genes and DNA. The sample yields about 610,000 distinct CDR3 sequences; approximately 14% were counted once. Jointly, the top ten make up approximately 12% of the sample.

The origin of this receptor is a man aged 50 to 59 who received an inactivated influenza vaccine. Donor details come from another sample of the same person, matched by shared clones. The chain uses TRBV2 and TRBJ1-2; 7 nucleotides in the junction match TRBD1. This specimen was PBMCs from blood, taken 12 days after vaccination. The CDR3 corresponds to CASKYRGGAYGYTF. The bases read TGTGCCAGCAAATACAGGGGAGGGGCCTATGGCTACACCTTC. The full variable domain, with segments outside the CDR3 supplied by the reference TRBV2 and TRBJ1-2 proteins, appears as EPEVTQTPSHQVTQMGQEVILRCVPISNHLYFYWYRQILGQKVEFLVSFYNNEISEKSEIFDDQFSVERPDGSNFTLKIRSTKLEDSAMYFCASKYRGGAYGYTFGSGTRLTVV.